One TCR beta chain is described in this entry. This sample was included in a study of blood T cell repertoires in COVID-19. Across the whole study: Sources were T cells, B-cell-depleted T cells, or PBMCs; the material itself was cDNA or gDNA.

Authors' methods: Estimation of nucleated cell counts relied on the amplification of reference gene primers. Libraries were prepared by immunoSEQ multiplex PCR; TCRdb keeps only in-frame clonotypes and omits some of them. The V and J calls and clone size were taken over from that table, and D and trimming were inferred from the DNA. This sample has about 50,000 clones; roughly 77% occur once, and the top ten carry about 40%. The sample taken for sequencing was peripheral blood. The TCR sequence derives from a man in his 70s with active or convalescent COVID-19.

CDR3 DNA sequence: TGTGCCAGCAGCTTGCGAGGGACTACAGATACGCAGTATTTT. Protein: CASSLRGTTDTQYF. The J gene is TRBJ2-3, the V gene TRBV7-9, with a tentative D call TRBD2 (6 bases). From germline, CDR1 is SEHNR and CDR2 FQNEAQ (reference sequence). The CDR3 contains 14 residues. V dropped 3 bases and J dropped 3 bases, with 10 bases sitting between them.